This is a list of T cell receptor beta chains from one sample in a study of metastatic and nonmetastatic thyroid tumors. With MiXCR, TCRdb called clones anew from the PCR reads. Of over 25,000 clones listed, 10% to 11% were seen once; the top ten hold around 16%. The sequencing sample was made of blood. The receptors here all came from a female donor with papillary thyroid cancer or a benign thyroid nodule (not recorded which). Some clones in this sample may be carry-over from other donors' samples. CDR3s include the opening cysteine and the closing phenylalanine or tryptophan. D genes are given only for firm matches. Size is omitted from some rows. Given values are once, few, many or a class for expanded clones.

clone_size: many
j_call: TRBJ1-2
v_call: TRBV10-3
d_call: TRBD1
cdr3_nt: TGTGCCATCAGTGAGGACAGGGATTATGGAGGCTACACCTTC
cdr3_aa: CAISEDRDYGGYTF

clone_size: few
j_call: TRBJ2-5
v_call: TRBV24-1
d_call: TRBD1
cdr3_nt: TGTGCCACCAGTGACAGCACAGGGGGCCACGAGACCCAGTACTTC
cdr3_aa: CATSDSTGGHETQYF

clone_size: .
j_call: TRBJ2-5
v_call: TRBV5-1
d_call: .
cdr3_nt: TGCGCCAGCAGCCCCCTGGGTGTAGGAATGCGAGAGACCCAGTACTTC
cdr3_aa: CASSPLGVGMRETQYF

clone_size: .
j_call: TRBJ2-1
v_call: TRBV10-3
d_call: .
cdr3_nt: TGTGCCATCAGTGACGCCGCGGGTTCCGATGAGCAGTTCTTC
cdr3_aa: CAISDAAGSDEQFF

clone_size: few
j_call: TRBJ2-6
v_call: TRBV19
d_call: .
cdr3_nt: TGTGCCAGTAGCGGACAGCCTGGGGCCAACGTCCTGACTTTC
cdr3_aa: CASSGQPGANVLTF

clone_size: many
j_call: TRBJ1-5
v_call: TRBV20-1
d_call: .
cdr3_nt: TGCAGTGCTAGCCCCGCAGGAGGAGGGAGCAATCAGCCCCAGCATTTT
cdr3_aa: CSASPAGGGSNQPQHF

clone_size: .
j_call: TRBJ1-2
v_call: TRBV7-2
d_call: .
cdr3_nt: TGTGCCAGCAGCTTAGATGGACAGAACTATGGCTACACCTTC
cdr3_aa: CASSLDGQNYGYTF

clone_size: medium-sized
j_call: TRBJ2-7
v_call: TRBV7-8
d_call: .
cdr3_nt: TGTGCCAGCAGCCAGCTGGGGGGACGCGCGTACGACGAGCAGTACTTC
cdr3_aa: CASSQLGGRAYDEQYF

clone_size: medium-sized
j_call: TRBJ1-3
v_call: TRBV6-2/TRBV6-3
d_call: .
cdr3_nt: TGTGCCAACACTGGATCTACGAGACAGGAAACTGGAAACACCATATATTTT
cdr3_aa: CANTGSTRQETGNTIYF

clone_size: many
j_call: TRBJ2-7
v_call: TRBV5-1
d_call: TRBD2
cdr3_nt: TGCGCCAGCAGCTTGTGGGGTGAGGTGATCCTGGCTAGCGGGACGGAGGAGCAGTACTTC
cdr3_aa: CASSLWGEVILASGTEEQYF

clone_size: many
j_call: TRBJ2-3
v_call: TRBV14
d_call: .
cdr3_nt: TGTGCCAGCAGCCAAGCGGGGGGCGCGCAGTATTTT
cdr3_aa: CASSQAGGAQYF

clone_size: few
j_call: TRBJ1-1
v_call: TRBV7-2
d_call: .
cdr3_nt: TGTGCCAGCAGCTTCCATGGTGAAGCTTTCTTT
cdr3_aa: CASSFHGEAFF

clone_size: many
j_call: TRBJ2-7
v_call: TRBV5-4
d_call: TRBD1
cdr3_nt: TGTGCCAGCAGCAAACATGGACAGGACACCTCCTACGAGCAGTACTTC
cdr3_aa: CASSKHGQDTSYEQYF

clone_size: many
j_call: TRBJ2-3
v_call: TRBV24-1
d_call: .
cdr3_nt: TGTGCCACCGCCTCCGGGGCCAGGACAGATACGCAGTATTTT
cdr3_aa: CATASGARTDTQYF

clone_size: many
j_call: TRBJ2-5
v_call: TRBV7-9
d_call: TRBD2
cdr3_nt: TGTGCCAGCAGCTTAGAAGCGGGAGAGATTGGGACCCAGTACTTC
cdr3_aa: CASSLEAGEIGTQYF

clone_size: many
j_call: TRBJ2-4
v_call: TRBV6-5
d_call: .
cdr3_nt: TGTGCCAGCAGTTATGACCGGGGGCGCAGCATTCAGTACTTC
cdr3_aa: CASSYDRGRSIQYF

clone_size: few
j_call: TRBJ2-3
v_call: TRBV5-1
d_call: .
cdr3_nt: TGCGCCAGCAGCAAGACTGGGGCCCCAGATACGCAGTATTTT
cdr3_aa: CASSKTGAPDTQYF

clone_size: many
j_call: TRBJ2-3
v_call: TRBV7-6
d_call: TRBD2
cdr3_nt: TGTGCCAGCAGCTTAACTAGCGGGAGCACAGATACGCAGTATTTT
cdr3_aa: CASSLTSGSTDTQYF

clone_size: .
j_call: TRBJ2-1
v_call: TRBV12-3/TRBV12-4
d_call: .
cdr3_nt: TGTGCCAGTAGTTTTGGGCAGGGCTCCTACAATGAGCAGTTCTTC
cdr3_aa: CASSFGQGSYNEQFF

clone_size: few
j_call: TRBJ2-7
v_call: TRBV6-1
d_call: .
cdr3_nt: TGTGCCAGCAGGAGTGGGGGGAAGTACGAGCAGTACTTC
cdr3_aa: CASRSGGKYEQYF

clone_size: many
j_call: TRBJ1-4
v_call: TRBV10-3
d_call: .
cdr3_nt: TGTGCCATCAGTGGGGACCAAACGGGTGAAAAACTGTTTTTT
cdr3_aa: CAISGDQTGEKLFF

clone_size: many
j_call: TRBJ1-6
v_call: TRBV19
d_call: .
cdr3_nt: TGTGCCAGTAGTCTAGGGGACGGAACCCCCCGTTCACCCCTCCACTTT
cdr3_aa: CASSLGDGTPRSPLHF

clone_size: many
j_call: TRBJ1-4
v_call: TRBV5-1
d_call: .
cdr3_nt: TGCGCCAGCTGGTCGGGGGCTGGCGCAACTAATGAAAAACTGTTTTTT
cdr3_aa: CASWSGAGATNEKLFF

clone_size: many
j_call: TRBJ2-1
v_call: TRBV6-1
d_call: TRBD2
cdr3_nt: TGTGCCAGCAGTCTCACCGGGACTAGAAACAATGAGCAGTTCTTC
cdr3_aa: CASSLTGTRNNEQFF

clone_size: many
j_call: TRBJ1-4
v_call: TRBV6-5
d_call: .
cdr3_nt: TGTGCCAGCAGTTACCCAGGTCCGGGAGGGAAACTGTTTTTT
cdr3_aa: CASSYPGPGGKLFF

clone_size: many
j_call: TRBJ2-3
v_call: TRBV5-4
d_call: .
cdr3_nt: TGTGCCAGCGGCTTGGAGGCCGAAAACACAGATACGCAGTATTTT
cdr3_aa: CASGLEAENTDTQYF

clone_size: many
j_call: TRBJ1-1
v_call: TRBV28
d_call: .
cdr3_nt: TGTGCCAGCAGGCCTTTTAACACTGAAGCTTTCTTT
cdr3_aa: CASRPFNTEAFF

clone_size: many
j_call: TRBJ2-2
v_call: TRBV12-3/TRBV12-4
d_call: TRBD2
cdr3_nt: TGTGCCAGCAGCCCGGGACTAGCGGGAGTGGGAACCGGGGAGCTGTTTTTT
cdr3_aa: CASSPGLAGVGTGELFF

clone_size: many
j_call: TRBJ1-1
v_call: TRBV18
d_call: .
cdr3_nt: TGTGCCAGCTCACCAGGGAACACTGAAGCTTTCTTT
cdr3_aa: CASSPGNTEAFF

clone_size: many
j_call: TRBJ2-5
v_call: TRBV5-5
d_call: TRBD1
cdr3_nt: TGTGCCAGCAGCTTGTGGTCGGGACAGGGAGGCGAGACCCAGTACTTC
cdr3_aa: CASSLWSGQGGETQYF

clone_size: many
j_call: TRBJ1-1
v_call: TRBV29-1
d_call: .
cdr3_nt: TGCAGCGTTGAGAGGAACGCGAACACTGAAGCTTTCTTT
cdr3_aa: CSVERNANTEAFF

clone_size: many
j_call: TRBJ2-1
v_call: TRBV5-1
d_call: .
cdr3_nt: TGCGCCAGCAGCTTGGCGGGAGTCAGGAATGAGCAGTTCTTC
cdr3_aa: CASSLAGVRNEQFF

clone_size: many
j_call: TRBJ1-1
v_call: TRBV10-3
d_call: TRBD1
cdr3_nt: TGTGCCATCAGTGACAAGACAGGGGGCACTGAAGCTTTCTTT
cdr3_aa: CAISDKTGGTEAFF

clone_size: many
j_call: TRBJ2-3
v_call: TRBV2
d_call: TRBD2
cdr3_nt: TGTGCCAGCAGTGAACTAGCGGGGTTCACAGATACGCAGTATTTT
cdr3_aa: CASSELAGFTDTQYF

clone_size: many
j_call: TRBJ2-2
v_call: TRBV4-2
d_call: .
cdr3_nt: TGTGCCAGCAGCCCTCACCCCAATATAGCGGAGACCGGGGAGCTGTTTTTT
cdr3_aa: CASSPHPNIAETGELFF

clone_size: few
j_call: TRBJ1-5
v_call: TRBV12-3/TRBV12-4
d_call: .
cdr3_nt: TGTGCCAGCAGACGGGACGGGACTTTCAATCAGCCCCAGCATTTT
cdr3_aa: CASRRDGTFNQPQHF

clone_size: few
j_call: TRBJ2-2
v_call: TRBV5-4
d_call: .
cdr3_nt: TGTGCCTGCGCCGGGACCGTCGAGAACACCGGGGAGCTGTTTTTT
cdr3_aa: CACAGTVENTGELFF

clone_size: many
j_call: TRBJ2-5
v_call: TRBV25-1
d_call: .
cdr3_nt: TGTGCCAGCAGTGAATCTCAAGGTGGAGAGACCCAGTACTTC
cdr3_aa: CASSESQGGETQYF

clone_size: many
j_call: TRBJ2-1
v_call: TRBV5-5
d_call: .
cdr3_nt: TGTGCCAGCAGCTTGGGGTCCCTATACGGGAATGAGCAGTTCTTC
cdr3_aa: CASSLGSLYGNEQFF

clone_size: many
j_call: TRBJ2-1
v_call: TRBV4-2
d_call: .
cdr3_nt: TGTGCCAGCAGCCCGTACACTGGGGCGGTCTACGGTGAGCAGTTCTTC
cdr3_aa: CASSPYTGAVYGEQFF

clone_size: .
j_call: TRBJ1-2
v_call: TRBV6-2/TRBV6-3
d_call: TRBD1
cdr3_nt: TGTGCCAGCAGTAATAGACAGGGGCTAAACTATGGCTACACCTTC
cdr3_aa: CASSNRQGLNYGYTF

clone_size: many
j_call: TRBJ2-2
v_call: TRBV10-3
d_call: TRBD2
cdr3_nt: TGTGCCATCGGACTAGCGGGACGGACCGGGGAGCTGTTTTTT
cdr3_aa: CAIGLAGRTGELFF

clone_size: few
j_call: TRBJ2-2
v_call: TRBV7-3
d_call: .
cdr3_nt: TGTGCCAGCAGCTTAACTGTGGTATCTCCCGGGGAGCTGTTTTTT
cdr3_aa: CASSLTVVSPGELFF

clone_size: many
j_call: TRBJ1-1
v_call: TRBV9
d_call: .
cdr3_nt: TGTGCCAGCAGCGTAGCAGGGGAGGACACTGAAGCTTTCTTT
cdr3_aa: CASSVAGEDTEAFF

clone_size: .
j_call: TRBJ2-7
v_call: TRBV2
d_call: .
cdr3_nt: TGTGCCAGCAGGGTCGCCTACGAGCAGTACTTC
cdr3_aa: CASRVAYEQYF

clone_size: many
j_call: TRBJ2-3
v_call: TRBV27
d_call: .
cdr3_nt: TGTGCCAGCAGGGACAGTTATACGCAGTATTTT
cdr3_aa: CASRDSYTQYF

clone_size: many
j_call: TRBJ2-5
v_call: TRBV19
d_call: .
cdr3_nt: TGTGCCAGTGCCCCCTCGTCTAGGGGAGAGACCCAGTACTTC
cdr3_aa: CASAPSSRGETQYF

clone_size: many
j_call: TRBJ1-2
v_call: TRBV6-1
d_call: .
cdr3_nt: TGTGCCAGCAGCCCAAGCGGACGGATTTATGGCTACACCTTC
cdr3_aa: CASSPSGRIYGYTF

clone_size: many
j_call: TRBJ2-3
v_call: TRBV12-3/TRBV12-4
d_call: .
cdr3_nt: TGTGCCAGCAGTCTCGTAGATACGCAGTATTTT
cdr3_aa: CASSLVDTQYF

clone_size: many
j_call: TRBJ2-1
v_call: TRBV6-4
d_call: TRBD2
cdr3_nt: TGTGCCAGCAGTGAGGGAGATAGCGGGAATAATGAGCAGTTCTTC
cdr3_aa: CASSEGDSGNNEQFF